This T cell receptor (beta chain) was identified in a study of cytomegalovirus exposure and HLA in healthy donors. At the level of the study: An earlier analysis found 95 million to 140 million unique TCR beta sequences from approximately 170 million T cells. Approximately 81% of 398 genotyped donors fell in the Caucasian-associated ancestry cluster.

On this clone itself: Its specificity is unknown.

General study points: CMV serostatus stood as the only immune exposure information on hand.

The study ran its PCR with 60 Vbeta and 13 Jbeta primers. TCRdb's copy holds only in-frame clones and misses some; the assay was immunoSEQ multiplex PCR. The table includes about 100,000 clones, roughly 70% detected once. Germline V CDR1 and CDR2: MDHEN, SYDVKM. The CDR3 consists of 14 residues. Deletions cut 5 bases from V and 4 bases from J, with 14 bases between. This sequence originates from a woman younger than 30 in good health and CMV-seropositive. The chain links TRBV28 to TRBJ1-2, with TRBD1 as a possible D gene (5 bases). Sample: PBMCs. The CDR3 sequence is CASSPVTELYGYTF. The CDR3 DNA reads as TGTGCCAGCAGTCCAGTGACAGAGCTCTATGGCTACACCTTC.